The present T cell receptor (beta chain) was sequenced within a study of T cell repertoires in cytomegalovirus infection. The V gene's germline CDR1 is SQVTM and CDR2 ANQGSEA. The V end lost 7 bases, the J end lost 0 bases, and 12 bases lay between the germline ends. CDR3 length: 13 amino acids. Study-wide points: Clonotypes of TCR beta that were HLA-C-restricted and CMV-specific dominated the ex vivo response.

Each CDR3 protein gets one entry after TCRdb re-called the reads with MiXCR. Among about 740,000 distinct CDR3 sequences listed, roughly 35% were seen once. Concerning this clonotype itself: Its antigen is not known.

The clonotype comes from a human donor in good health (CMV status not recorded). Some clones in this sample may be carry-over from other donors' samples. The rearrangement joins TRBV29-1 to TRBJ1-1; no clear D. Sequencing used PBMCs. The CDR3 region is CSAMARVNTEAFF. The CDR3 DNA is TGCAGCGCCATGGCCAGAGTGAACACTGAAGCTTTCTTT.